Listed here is a single T cell receptor beta chain. Its cognate antigen has yet to be identified. The input lacks base qualities; no much larger clone sits a single base away. The germline V gene (reference sequence) gives CDR1 as DFQATT and CDR2 as SNEGSKA. From the cysteine through the phenylalanine, the CDR3 covers 16 amino acids. The kept DNA is CDR3 alone, 48 bases in frame from the first base. V has 4 bases trimmed and J has 7 bases trimmed; junction bases matching no gene number 15. This entry comes from a study of blood T cells in healthy people across ages (dated by TCRdb to about 2015). Looking at the study overall: In model experiments, roughly one uniquely barcoded TCR beta cDNA molecule per two T cells was captured by template switching. Using deep sequencing normalized with unique cDNA molecular identifiers, the study measured how TCR beta repertoire diversity changes with age. The donors were divided into four age groups: young (average 16 years), middle-aged (approximately 42), aged (about 60) and long-lived (roughly 86). To avoid experimental bias, donors of different ages were randomly spread across the sequencing lanes. Two additional independent replicas of 1 million unique cDNA reads from the same blood draw were analyzed for two donors (one aged 18 to 30 and one aged 80 or older).

The investigation overall reported the following: Observed TCR beta diversity correlated strongly with the percentage of naive T cells measured by flow cytometry. Estimates of total diversity from one million sequenced T cells were regarded as lower bounds and underestimates. As age increased, observed TCR beta diversity per million T cells dropped in a roughly linear way, and a significant reduction was already evident by age 40. Because the CMV infection status of the donors was unknown, age-related changes in expanded clonotypes may potentially have been confounded. Compared with the aged group, more naive CD4+ T cells, fewer expanded clones and increased TCR diversity were shown by the long-lived group, suggesting age selection. Since profiling was done on bulk unsorted PBMCs, naive and antigen-experienced compartments could not be conclusively compared.

The donors were 40 or so Caucasian individuals from Russia, aged roughly 6 to 100 years, who were systemically healthy. Approximately 11 milliliters of peripheral blood were drawn from each donor into EDTA-treated Vacutainer tubes. Ficoll-Paque density-gradient centrifugation was used to isolate PBMCs, with at least 6.5 million per sample. Trizol reagent was used to extract total RNA from PBMCs, with at least 6 micrograms per sample. For every donor, an aliquot of PBMCs went through flow cytometry to measure the percentages of naive CD45RAhigh/CD27high T cells. The protocol used for the library was 5' RACE. Sequencing used an Illumina HiSeq 2500. A second PCR of 7 to 11 cycles was performed with a sample-barcoded 5' primer and a J-beta primer mix. A template-switch 5' adaptor carrying 12 random nucleotides introduced a unique molecular identifier onto each TCR beta cDNA molecule. Each sample yielded at least 3 million CDR3-containing paired-end reads. First-strand cDNA synthesis was performed from all RNA using the Mint cDNA synthesis kit, with priming by a TRBC-specific oligonucleotide. All cDNA was treated with uracil-DNA glycosylase and then went through a first 18-cycle PCR with the universal primers M1SS and BC2_uni_R. The paper's data handling went like this. Normalization of each sample was performed by random selection of 1 million high-quality reads, each carrying a distinct molecular identifier. Reads with shared molecular identifiers were discarded instead of being binned into consensus sequences. MiTCR, run with a Q25 quality threshold and the strictest error-elimination algorithm, handled CDR3 identification, clonotype clustering and error correction. A nonparametric unseen species model using Euler transformation provided a lower-bound estimate of total TCR beta diversity. The raw public reads went through TCRdb reprocessing: fastp at Q25, MiXCR clone calling, in-frame beta chains kept. Rows with one shared CDR3 protein collapse into an entry with the most common genes and DNA. These V and J calls derive from TCRdb rather than the authors' analysis. Recorded for this sample are about 970,000 distinct CDR3 sequences; roughly 50% of them occurred a single time. The ten biggest clones cover 20% to 25% of the sample.

This TCR came from a woman aged 60-75 years in good health. Recombination connected TRBV20-1 to TRBJ2-1; 8 bases in the junction line up with TRBD2. Sequencing was carried out using blood. The CDR3 reads as follows: CSAISQTGTRSNEQFF. The nucleotide sequence reads as follows: TGCAGTGCTATCTCCCAAACCGGGACTAGGTCGAATGAGCAGTTCTTC.